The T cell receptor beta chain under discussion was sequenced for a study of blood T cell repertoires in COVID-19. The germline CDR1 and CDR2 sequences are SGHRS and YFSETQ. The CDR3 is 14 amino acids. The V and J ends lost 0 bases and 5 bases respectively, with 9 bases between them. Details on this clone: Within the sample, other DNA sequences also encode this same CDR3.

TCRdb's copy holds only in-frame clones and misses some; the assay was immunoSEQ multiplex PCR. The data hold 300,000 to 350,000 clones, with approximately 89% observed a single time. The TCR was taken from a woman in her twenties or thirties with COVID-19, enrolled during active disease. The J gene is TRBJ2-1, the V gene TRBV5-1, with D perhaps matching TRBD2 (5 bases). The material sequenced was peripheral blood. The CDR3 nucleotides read TGCGCCAGCAGCTTGGGAAGCGGAAACAATGAGCAGTTCTTC. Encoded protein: CASSLGSGNNEQFF.